The clone carrying this T cell receptor beta chain was observed a single time. Its specificity is not known. Sequenced by immunoSEQ multiplex PCR; TCRdb stores in-frame clones only, minus some. Among around 2,000,000 clones, less than 95% were seen once, and the ten largest hold around 1%. Terminally differentiated effector memory CD45RA+ cells were left out of the naive CD8 fraction, which was CD45RO-negative and positively selected for CCR7. The entry originates in a study of shared clonotypes between healthy human individuals. Turning to the study itself: Each donor contributed plates that comprised three CD4 naive, three CD4 memory, two CD8 naive and one CD8 memory. Whole-study findings and limits: Shared across several donors were 4% to 5% of the naive CD4 clonotypes.

The sequenced sample was naive CD8+ T cells sorted from blood. The sequence derives from a young man in good health.

The CDR3 sequence: CASSQDSRDYGYTF. CDR3 nucleotide sequence: TGCGCCAGCAGCCAAGACAGCAGGGACTATGGCTACACCTTC. V gene TRBV4-1 combines with J gene TRBJ1-2; D is possibly TRBD1 (5 bases). Germline-derived CDR1 and CDR2 are MGHRA and YSYEKL. The ends were cut back, 0 bases at V and 3 bases at J, with 8 bases in the middle. The CDR3 spans 14 residues.